The rows below give T cell receptor beta chains drawn from one sample of a study of vaccination effects on CD4 cells after COVID-19. Sequenced by immunoSEQ multiplex PCR; TCRdb stores in-frame clones only, minus some. The data show about 45,000 clones, roughly four fifths seen once. For these receptors, no antigen is known. The sequences come from CD4+ T cells from PBMCs cultured with a peptide pool, collected before COVID-19 vaccination. Receptors were obtained from a human donor who had a prior SARS-CoV-2 infection. The CDR3 runs from the conserved cysteine through the conserved F or W. A D gene is named only where the DNA matches it firmly. Some rows mark clone size as missing; the rest say once, few, many or name a class of expanded clone.

j_call clone_size cdr3_length v_call d_call cdr3_aa cdr3_nt
TRBJ2-2 few 17 TRBV5-6 . CASSLGSGTTNTGELFF TGTGCCAGCAGCTTGGGTTCGGGGACGACGAACACCGGGGAGCTGTTTTTT
TRBJ2-5 . 16 TRBV7-2 TRBD2 CASSFPWTRASETQYF TGTGCCAGCAGCTTTCCCTGGACTAGAGCGTCTGAGACCCAGTACTTC
TRBJ2-2 . 14 TRBV7-3 TRBD2 CASSLIGGYGELFF TGTGCCAGCAGCTTAATCGGGGGGTACGGGGAGCTGTTTTTT
TRBJ1-1 . 15 TRBV6-1 . CASSDGGRPNLQAFF TGTGCCAGCAGTGATGGGGGACGACCGAATCTCCAAGCTTTCTTT
TRBJ1-4 . 16 TRBV2 . CASKTFGAATNEKLFF TGTGCCAGCAAAACGTTCGGGGCAGCTACTAATGAAAAACTGTTTTTT
TRBJ1-1 . 14 TRBV25-1 . CASSEYFDWSEAFF TGTGCCAGCAGTGAATACTTTGATTGGTCTGAAGCTTTCTTT
TRBJ2-5 few 13 TRBV7-3 . CASSSGHPGTQYF TGTGCCAGCAGCTCCGGCCACCCGGGGACCCAGTACTTC
TRBJ2-5 . 17 TRBV9 . CASSVGVLRSPRETQYF TGTGCCAGCAGCGTAGGAGTATTGCGGTCCCCGAGGGAGACCCAGTACTTC
TRBJ2-5 . 17 TRBV11-2 . CASTPSRWGTPAQTQYF TGTGCCAGCACCCCCTCCCGGTGGGGGACACCCGCTCAGACCCAGTACTTC
TRBJ2-5 . 16 TRBV5-1 . CASSLEAGVGVETQYF TGCGCCAGCAGCTTGGAGGCGGGTGTAGGGGTCGAGACCCAGTACTTC
TRBJ1-2 . 13 TRBV30 . CACQSTRGYGYTF TGTGCCTGCCAATCAACGAGGGGATATGGCTACACCTTC
TRBJ1-2 . 14 TRBV2 TRBD1 CASSDRTGVYGYTF TGTGCCAGCAGTGACCGGACAGGGGTCTATGGCTACACCTTC
TRBJ2-7 . 13 TRBV30 TRBD1 CAWTGQGANEQYF TGTGCCTGGACTGGACAGGGGGCCAACGAGCAGTACTTC
TRBJ1-6 . 15 TRBV18 . CASSPRGAQTSPLHF TGTGCCAGCTCACCCCGGGGGGCGCAAACGTCACCCCTCCACTTT
TRBJ2-1 medium-sized 15 TRBV24-1 TRBD2 CATSDPGGAGVEQFF TGTGCCACCAGTGACCCGGGGGGAGCGGGAGTAGAGCAGTTCTTC
TRBJ2-1 . 16 TRBV2 TRBD2 CASSPQLAGGIDEQFF TGTGCCAGCAGCCCTCAACTAGCGGGGGGGATCGATGAGCAGTTCTTC
TRBJ2-3 . 12 TRBV7-3 . CASSLGRDTQYF TGTGCCAGCAGCTTAGGGAGGGATACGCAGTATTTT
TRBJ1-1 . 15 TRBV18 TRBD1 CASSPSGTGDTEAFF TGTGCCAGCTCACCTTCCGGGACAGGGGACACTGAAGCTTTCTTT
TRBJ2-7 . 14 TRBV27 TRBD1 CASSRDSRSYEQYF TGTGCCAGCAGTAGGGACAGTCGGTCCTACGAGCAGTACTTC
TRBJ1-4 few 16 TRBV7-9 TRBD1 CASSLGRGQGDEKLFF TGTGCCAGCAGCTTAGGGAGGGGACAGGGTGATGAAAAACTGTTTTTT
TRBJ2-1 . 19 TRBV23-1 TRBD2 CASSQSTGLAGGLCDEQFF TGCGCCAGCAGTCAATCGACGGGACTAGCGGGAGGATTATGCGATGAGCAGTTCTTC
TRBJ2-1 few 14 TRBV2 . CASSGIVRGNEQFF TGTGCCAGCAGTGGGATCGTAAGGGGGAATGAGCAGTTCTTC
TRBJ2-7 . 14 TRBV7-8 . CASSPTFLAWEQYF TGTGCCAGCAGCCCGACCTTCCTTGCATGGGAGCAGTACTTC
TRBJ2-3 . 14 TRBV7-8 . CASSLEGRGDTQYF TGTGCCAGCAGCTTAGAAGGACGCGGAGATACGCAGTATTTT
TRBJ2-1 . 16 TRBV4-2 . CASSQDKGSVYNEQFF TGTGCCAGCAGCCAAGATAAGGGGTCGGTGTACAATGAGCAGTTCTTC
TRBJ2-1 once 13 TRBV6-4 . CASSESAENEQFF TGTGCCAGCAGTGAATCGGCGGAGAATGAGCAGTTCTTC
TRBJ1-2 . 15 TRBV14 TRBD1 CASSPRQGINYGYTF TGTGCCAGCAGCCCCAGACAGGGGATTAACTATGGCTACACCTTC
TRBJ2-1 . 15 TRBV24-1 . CATRGGGDEYNEQFF TGTGCCACCAGAGGGGGGGGAGACGAATACAATGAGCAGTTCTTC
TRBJ2-5 . 13 TRBV5-1 TRBD2 CASSRGGDETQYF TGCGCCAGCAGCCGGGGGGGGGACGAGACCCAGTACTTC
TRBJ1-4 . 13 TRBV12-3/TRBV12-4 . CASSRQFNEKLFF TGTGCCAGCAGCCGACAGTTTAATGAAAAACTGTTTTTT
TRBJ2-1 . 16 TRBV20-1 . CSASPTRVFSYNEQFF TGCAGTGCTAGTCCTACGAGGGTCTTCTCCTACAATGAGCAGTTCTTC
TRBJ2-5 . 16 TRBV5-4 TRBD2 CASSPAGGPIQETQYF TGTGCCAGCAGCCCGGCGGGAGGTCCCATCCAAGAGACCCAGTACTTC
TRBJ2-7 . 15 TRBV6-5 . CASSYSYHQEDEQYF TGTGCCAGCAGTTACTCGTATCACCAGGAAGACGAGCAGTACTTC
TRBJ2-2 . 14 TRBV5-1 TRBD2 CASSPSGNTGELFF TGCGCCAGCAGCCCTAGCGGGAACACCGGGGAGCTGTTTTTT
TRBJ1-6 . 15 TRBV5-1 . CASSLAWQAGSPLHF TGCGCCAGCAGCCTTGCCTGGCAGGCGGGTTCACCCCTCCACTTT
TRBJ2-2 once 17 TRBV5-5 TRBD1 CASSRKIGQANTGELFF TGTGCCAGCAGCCGAAAAATCGGACAGGCGAACACCGGGGAGCTGTTTTTT
TRBJ1-1 . 14 TRBV11-2 TRBD1 CASSPGTGGTEAFF TGTGCCAGCAGCCCCGGGACAGGGGGTACTGAAGCTTTCTTT
TRBJ1-2 . 12 TRBV5-8 . CASSVTDYGYTF TGTGCCAGCAGTGTGACAGATTATGGCTACACCTTC
TRBJ1-5 . 14 TRBV7-2 . CASSLVGGREPQHF TGTGCCAGCAGCTTAGTGGGGGGCAGGGAGCCCCAGCATTTT
TRBJ2-2 . 13 TRBV7-9 . CASLRVGTGELFF TGTGCCAGCTTAAGGGTGGGAACCGGGGAGCTGTTTTTT
TRBJ2-1 . 12 TRBV6-2/TRBV6-3 . CASSYLGDEQFF TGTGCCAGCAGTTACCTAGGGGATGAGCAGTTCTTC
TRBJ2-3 few 13 TRBV3-1/TRBV3-2 . CASSQGTTDTQYF TGTGCCAGCAGCCAAGGTACCACAGATACGCAGTATTTT
TRBJ1-2 . 13 TRBV5-4 . CASSLDGTYGYTF TGTGCCAGCAGCCTAGACGGGACCTATGGCTACACCTTC
TRBJ1-1 . 14 TRBV6-2/TRBV6-3 TRBD1 CASSSQGAYTEAFF TGTGCCAGCAGTTCGCAGGGGGCGTACACTGAAGCTTTCTTT
TRBJ2-7 . 13 TRBV5-6 . CASSSPVDLEQYF TGTGCCAGCAGCTCGCCGGTCGATCTGGAGCAGTACTTC
TRBJ1-5 few 13 TRBV19 . CASSTTGQQPQHF TGTGCCAGTAGTACAACGGGGCAACAGCCCCAGCATTTT
TRBJ2-1 few 14 TRBV18 TRBD2 CASSPPGREGEQFF TGTGCCAGCTCACCACCGGGTCGGGAGGGTGAGCAGTTCTTC
TRBJ1-2 . 12 TRBV7-8 . CASSLGSHGYTF TGTGCCAGCAGCTTAGGGTCGCATGGCTACACCTTC
TRBJ2-1 . 16 TRBV5-1 . CASSKVGLGGYNEQFF TGCGCCAGCAGTAAGGTCGGGTTGGGGGGATACAATGAGCAGTTCTTC
TRBJ1-2 . 16 TRBV20-1 TRBD1 CSASPARGLHSKGYTF TGCAGTGCTAGTCCAGCCAGGGGGCTACACTCCAAGGGCTACACCTTC
TRBJ2-5 . 13 TRBV18 . CASSPNHQETQYF TGTGCCAGCTCACCCAACCATCAAGAGACCCAGTACTTC
TRBJ2-3 . 17 TRBV7-9 TRBD2 CASSQKTGRGSADTQYF TGTGCCAGCAGCCAAAAGACGGGGAGGGGCTCCGCAGATACGCAGTATTTT
TRBJ2-3 . 13 TRBV7-2 . CASAQTRTDTQYF TGTGCCAGCGCCCAGACGAGGACAGATACGCAGTATTTT
TRBJ1-2 once 18 TRBV4-3 TRBD1 CASSQDRDRGAPNYGYTF TGCGCCAGCAGCCAGGACCGGGACAGGGGAGCCCCTAACTATGGCTACACCTTC
TRBJ2-3 . 16 TRBV24-1 TRBD2 CATSDRLAGITDTQYF TGTGCCACCAGTGATCGTCTAGCGGGGATCACAGATACGCAGTATTTT